Listed below are T cell receptor beta chains from one sample, sequenced in a study of blood T cell repertoires in COVID-19. Profiled with immunoSEQ multiplex PCR; TCRdb holds only in-frame clones, not every one. There are 150,000 to 200,000 clones in the sample; 70% to 90% occur only once, and about 9.7% lies in the top ten. Material: peripheral blood. The source of these receptors is a man aged 50 to 59 with active or convalescent COVID-19. The CDR3 runs from the conserved cysteine through the conserved F or W. The D gene is left open where the match is weak. Expanded clones get a size class; other rows say once, few or many, or leave the size out.

d_call,v_call,clone_size,j_call,cdr3_aa,cdr3_nt
TRBD2,TRBV29-1,.,TRBJ2-7,CSAIAGPSYEQYF,TGCAGCGCCATAGCGGGACCTTCCTACGAGCAGTACTTC
.,TRBV11-2,once,TRBJ2-5,CASSSPTGRETQYF,TGTGCCAGCAGCTCCCCGACAGGGAGGGAGACCCAGTACTTC
.,TRBV24-1,.,TRBJ1-2,CATSDSRGYTF,TGTGCCACCAGTGATTCGAGAGGCTACACCTTC
TRBD1,TRBV27,few,TRBJ1-5,CASSSTGNQPQHF,TGTGCCAGCAGTTCGACAGGGAATCAGCCCCAGCATTTT
TRBD1,TRBV6-1,.,TRBJ1-2,CASSEGPTGAYGYTF,TGTGCCAGCAGTGAGGGTCCGACAGGGGCTTATGGCTACACCTTC
.,TRBV24-1,.,TRBJ2-1,CAPNTKTPPYNEQFF,TGTGCCCCCAACACGAAGACACCCCCCTACAATGAGCAGTTCTTC
TRBD1,TRBV2,.,TRBJ1-2,CASRPGQGARGYTF,TGTGCCAGCAGGCCGGGACAGGGGGCGCGTGGCTACACCTTC
TRBD1,TRBV19,.,TRBJ1-5,CASNTGTVVVGQPQHF,TGTGCCAGTAACACCGGGACAGTCGTGGTAGGTCAGCCCCAGCATTTT
TRBD2,TRBV10-1,.,TRBJ2-7,CASSEREGEQYF,TGCGCCAGCAGTGAAAGGGAGGGCGAGCAGTACTTC
.,TRBV28,once,TRBJ1-2,CASNLQGLNYGYTF,TGTGCCAGCAACCTACAGGGATTGAACTATGGCTACACCTTC
TRBD1,TRBV6-2/TRBV6-3,.,TRBJ2-2,CASSYDGTGIPGELFF,TGTGCCAGCAGTTACGATGGGACAGGGATCCCCGGGGAGCTGTTTTTT
TRBD1,TRBV19,few,TRBJ1-4,CASSMYRGLIEKLFF,TGTGCCAGTAGTATGTACAGGGGGCTAATTGAAAAACTGTTTTTT
TRBD1,TRBV10-2,.,TRBJ1-6,CASSRDRDNSPLHF,TGCGCCAGCAGTCGGGACAGGGATAATTCACCCCTCCACTTT
TRBD1,TRBV11-3,few,TRBJ1-3,CASSLGGPGQRGNTIYF,TGTGCCAGCAGTCTGGGGGGCCCGGGACAGCGTGGAAACACCATATATTTT
.,TRBV28,.,TRBJ1-6,CATGIENSPLHF,TGTGCCACAGGCATAGAGAATTCACCCCTCCACTTT
.,TRBV14,.,TRBJ2-4,CASSISGTRMGIAKNIQYF,TGTGCCAGCAGTATCTCCGGGACAAGGATGGGGATAGCCAAAAACATTCAGTACTTC
.,TRBV24-1,once,TRBJ1-1,CATSDSGFTEAFF,TGTGCCACCAGTGATTCGGGGTTCACTGAAGCTTTCTTT
.,TRBV3-1/TRBV3-2,.,TRBJ2-7,CASSRLPQGPSYEQYF,TGTGCCAGCAGCCGATTACCCCAGGGGCCCTCCTACGAGCAGTACTTC
.,TRBV7-3,.,TRBJ2-2,CASSSDRNTGELFF,TGTGCCAGCAGCTCGGACAGGAACACCGGGGAGCTGTTTTTT
TRBD2,TRBV4-1,.,TRBJ2-1,CASSQGGGPYNEQFF,TGCGCCAGCAGCCAAGGCGGGGGGCCCTACAATGAGCAGTTCTTC
.,TRBV19,.,TRBJ1-1,CASSIAGVWTEAFF,TGTGCCAGTAGTATAGCAGGGGTCTGGACTGAAGCTTTCTTT
TRBD1,TRBV12-3/TRBV12-4,.,TRBJ1-1,CASSGQGNTEAFF,TGTGCCAGCAGTGGACAGGGCAACACTGAAGCTTTCTTT
TRBD2,TRBV30,.,TRBJ2-5,CAWSQLAPGETQYF,TGTGCCTGGAGCCAACTAGCGCCTGGGGAGACCCAGTACTTC
TRBD1,TRBV3-1/TRBV3-2,.,TRBJ1-1,CASSQELTGDWGTEAFF,TGTGCCAGCAGCCAAGAACTTACAGGGGACTGGGGCACTGAAGCTTTCTTT
TRBD1,TRBV6-5,.,TRBJ2-6,CASTTGRSGANVLTF,TGTGCCAGCACGACAGGGCGCTCTGGGGCCAACGTCCTGACTTTC
.,TRBV21-1,.,TRBJ2-7,CASSKVRGWSSYEQYF,TGTGCCAGCAGCAAAGTTCGGGGGTGGAGCTCCTACGAGCAGTACTTC
.,TRBV28,.,TRBJ2-7,CASRQAPDEQYF,TGTGCCAGCAGGCAGGCGCCCGACGAGCAGTACTTC
.,TRBV18,once,TRBJ1-5,CASSSLGDQPQHF,TGTGCCAGCTCCAGTTTAGGGGATCAGCCCCAGCATTTT
.,TRBV24-1,.,TRBJ1-2,CATSGPERQSIGYTF,TGTGCCACCAGTGGCCCCGAACGACAGTCTATTGGCTACACCTTC
.,TRBV14,.,TRBJ2-1,CASSQDTEYNEQFF,TGTGCCAGCAGCCAAGATACAGAATACAATGAGCAGTTCTTC
TRBD1,TRBV18,.,TRBJ2-5,CASSPTRSGGLGTQYF,TGTGCCAGCTCACCAACTCGTTCAGGGGGCCTCGGGACCCAGTACTTC
TRBD1,TRBV12-3/TRBV12-4,.,TRBJ1-2,CASTPTGEDGYTF,TGTGCCAGCACCCCCACAGGGGAGGATGGCTACACCTTC
TRBD2,TRBV14,.,TRBJ2-1,CASKTSGSRSEQFF,TGTGCCAGCAAGACTAGCGGGAGTCGCAGTGAGCAGTTCTTC
TRBD1,TRBV4-2,.,TRBJ1-5,CASSPGQGYNQPQHF,TGTGCCAGCAGCCCGGGACAGGGATACAATCAGCCCCAGCATTTT
.,TRBV7-6,.,TRBJ2-7,CASSKTDKSYEQYF,TGTGCCAGCAGCAAAACGGACAAATCCTACGAGCAGTACTTC
.,TRBV4-1,.,TRBJ2-5,CASSQDHRDGETQYF,TGCGCCAGCAGCCAAGATCACAGGGACGGAGAGACCCAGTACTTC
.,TRBV4-3,.,TRBJ2-2,CASSPQRAANTGELFF,TGCGCCAGCAGCCCTCAGCGAGCGGCTAACACCGGGGAGCTGTTTTTT
TRBD1,TRBV7-3,once,TRBJ1-2,CASSPLAPGQGINYGYTF,TGTGCCAGCAGCCCCCTTGCCCCGGGACAGGGGATAAACTATGGCTACACCTTC
.,TRBV9,.,TRBJ2-7,CASSAAGKDEQYF,TGTGCCAGCAGCGCGGCAGGGAAGGACGAGCAGTACTTC
.,TRBV27,.,TRBJ1-2,CASWTGQVYGYTF,TGTGCCAGCTGGACGGGACAAGTCTATGGCTACACCTTC
TRBD1,TRBV6-5,.,TRBJ1-1,CASRTTGDRGAFF,TGTGCCAGCAGGACGACAGGGGACCGCGGAGCTTTCTTT
.,TRBV15,few,TRBJ2-6,CATSRGRSASGANVLTF,TGTGCCACCAGCAGGGGGAGGTCAGCCTCTGGGGCCAACGTCCTGACTTTC
.,TRBV30,.,TRBJ2-5,CAWSLATGETQYF,TGTGCCTGGAGTCTCGCTACGGGAGAGACCCAGTACTTC
.,TRBV7-2,few,TRBJ1-5,CASSTQVPNQPQHF,TGTGCCAGCAGTACCCAGGTACCCAATCAGCCCCAGCATTTT
.,TRBV6-2/TRBV6-3,.,TRBJ2-5,CASSYSEETQYF,TGTGCCAGCAGTTACTCTGAGGAGACCCAGTACTTC